This TCR beta chain was sequenced for a study of blood T cells in healthy people across ages (dated by TCRdb to between 2014 and 2016). Describing the broader study: Template switching captured roughly one uniquely barcoded TCR beta cDNA molecule per two T cells in model experiments. Two additional independent replicas of 1 million unique cDNA reads from the same blood draw were analyzed for two donors (one aged 18 to 30 and one aged 80 or older). To track age-related changes in TCR beta repertoire diversity, the study relied on deep sequencing normalized with unique cDNA molecular identifiers. Four age groups were formed from the donors: young (average approximately 15 years), middle-aged (approximately 39), aged (about 62) and long-lived (less than 85). To avoid experimental bias, donors of different ages were distributed randomly across sequencing lanes. What the study reported, not specific to this receptor: Donor CMV infection status was unknown, potentially confounding age-related changes in expanded clonotypes. As age increased, observed TCR beta diversity per million T cells dropped in a roughly linear way, and a significant reduction was already evident by age 40. Compared with the aged group, more naive CD4+ T cells, fewer expanded clones and increased TCR diversity were shown by the long-lived group, suggesting age selection. Since profiling was done on bulk unsorted PBMCs, naive and antigen-experienced compartments could not be conclusively compared. Total diversity estimates from one million sequenced T cells were considered lower bounds and underestimates. There was a strong correlation between observed TCR beta diversity and the percentage of naive T cells measured by flow cytometry.

Library method: 5' RACE. Sequencing was performed on an Illumina HiSeq 2500. The second PCR ran for about 6 to 11 cycles and used a J-beta primer mix along with a sample-barcoded 5' primer. A unique molecular identifier was introduced onto each TCR beta cDNA molecule by a template-switch 5' adaptor carrying 12 random nucleotides. Each sample yielded at least 2.5 million CDR3-containing paired-end reads. First-strand cDNA was synthesized from all RNA with the Mint cDNA synthesis kit, primed by a TRBC-specific oligonucleotide. All cDNA was treated with uracil-DNA glycosylase and then went through a first 18-cycle PCR with the universal primers M1SS and BC2_uni_R. The published analysis was carried out like this. Each sample was normalized by randomly selecting 1 million high-quality reads, each carrying a distinct molecular identifier. Reads with shared molecular identifiers were discarded instead of being binned into consensus sequences. MiTCR, set to a Q25 quality threshold and the strictest error-elimination algorithm, was used for CDR3 identification, clonotype clustering and error correction. Lower-bound total TCR beta diversity was estimated with a nonparametric unseen species model using Euler transformation. The public reads were run again by TCRdb, first through fastp at Q25 and then through MiXCR, and only productive beta chains were kept. Rows with a matching CDR3 protein are joined into one entry that keeps the most common DNA and genes. V and J calls and clone size were set by TCRdb, not the authors. The sample table lists some 640,000 distinct CDR3 sequences, more than 40% of them with a count of one. The ten largest clones represent 30% to 40% of the sample.

Donors were roughly 40 systemically healthy Caucasian individuals from Russia aged roughly 6 to 90 years. Roughly 9 milliliters of peripheral blood were drawn from each donor into EDTA-treated Vacutainer tubes. Ficoll-Paque density-gradient centrifugation was used to isolate PBMCs, with at least 7 million per sample. Total RNA, at least 6 micrograms per sample, was extracted from PBMCs with Trizol reagent. For every donor, flow cytometry on a PBMC aliquot measured the percentage of naive CD45RAhigh/CD27high T cells. The CDR3 holds 16 amino acids from the cysteine to the phenylalanine. Here the CDR3 DNA is all that survives: 48 bases in frame from base 1. CDR1 SGHTA and CDR2 FQGTGA were looked up in the germline V gene. Trimming leaves V shorter by 2 bases and J shorter by 4 bases, with the junction holding 5 bases beyond the gene matches. As concerns this clonotype: It lacks a known antigen. Base quality data are lacking; no much larger clone is found one base away.

This sequence uses TRBV7-3 and TRBJ2-1, with 10 bases matching TRBD1. This TCR was recovered from a woman aged 60 to 75 in good health. The sequenced sample was blood. The CDR3 region reads CASSLGGQGGYNEQFF. The DNA is TGTGCCAGCAGCTTAGGCGGACAGGGGGGATACAATGAGCAGTTCTTC.